Shown below are 15 T cell receptor beta chains from a single sample sequenced in a study of T-cell memory formation after mild COVID-19. MiXCR, run by TCRdb on the 5' RACE reads, gives a single entry per CDR3 protein. The sample carries 55,000 to 70,000 distinct CDR3 sequences, around a quarter recorded once. Sequencing was performed on PBMCs or a T cell subset sorted from them (not recorded which). The source of these receptors is a man aged 18 to 29 who had mild COVID-19 (a few samples of this study predate the infection). Cell type and time point are not known.

This clonotype has only a few counts. V is TRBV7-9 and J is TRBJ2-5; no clear D gene. CDR1 and CDR2 from the germline V gene are SEHNR and FQNEAQ (reference sequence). V lost 1 base to trimming and J lost 1 base, with 10 bases between them. The CDR3 runs 15 residues. The DNA for the CDR3 is TGTGCCAGCAGCTTAGGCAGGCTATTCCAAGAGACCCAGTACTTC. This codes for CASSLGRLFQETQYF.

CDR3 sequence reads: CASSPRQGSLGEKLFF. In DNA form, the CDR3 reads TGCGCCAGCAGCCCCCGACAGGGGAGTCTGGGAGAAAAACTGTTTTTT. The genes are TRBV4-1 and TRBJ1-4, with TRBD1 identical over 8 bases. V dropped 4 bases and J dropped 8; count of bases not matched to a gene: 12. The CDR3 length is 16 residues. Germline CDR1 is MGHRA and CDR2 is YSYEKL.

The chain has TRBV5-5 and TRBJ2-7; TRBD1 might be the D (5 bases). CDR3 length: 13 amino acids. Germline CDR1 and CDR2: SGHKS and YYEKEE (reference sequence). Trimming removed 3 bases at V and 0 bases at J, with 7 bases between. The CDR3 spells CASSSTDSYEQYF. The CDR3 DNA reads TGTGCCAGCAGCTCGACAGACTCCTACGAGCAGTACTTC. The full variable domain, with the rest looked up from reference TRBV5-5 and TRBJ2-7, is DAGVTQSPTHLIKTRGQQVTLRCSPISGHKSVSWYQQVLGQGPQFIFQYYEKEERGRGNFPDRFSARQFPNYSSELNVNALLLGDSALYLCASSSTDSYEQYFGPGTRLTVT.

The chain carries TRBV7-8 and TRBJ2-7; D is undetermined. CDR1 is SGHVS, CDR2 FQNEAQ, per germline. V shed 1 base and J shed 7 bases, with 14 bases lying between them. The CDR3 spans 14 residues. CDR3 DNA: TGTGCCAGCAGCTTAGGAGCCGGCGTCCCGGAGCAGTACGTC. This sequence encodes CASSLGAGVPEQYV.

Points on this clonotype: The junction does not match germline at one end; this may be a read error. The rearrangement uses TRBV19 and TRBJ1-2; 8 bases match TRBD1. Germline CDR1 is LNHDA and CDR2 is SQIVND (reference sequence). The CDR3 is 13 amino acids. The CDR3, as DNA: TGTGCCAGTACTATAGGACAGGGCGGGGGCTACACCTTC. Amino acid sequence: CASTIGQGGGYTF.

In its sample, this clonotype was seen a few times. This chain connects TRBV9 to TRBJ2-7; D might be TRBD2 (7 bases). V dropped 0 bases and J dropped 7 bases, with 14 bases sitting between them. Germline V gene sequence: CDR1 SGDLS, CDR2 YYNGEE. This CDR3 comprises 14 residues. As DNA, the CDR3 is TGTGCCAGCAGCGTAGGGGGGGGCCTCGGAGAGCAGTACTTC. Translating it yields CASSVGGGLGEQYF.

The gene calls are TRBV15 and TRBJ1-1; 7 nucleotides match TRBD1. Trimming cost V 5 bases and J 2 bases; bases outside gene matches: 8. Germline assignment: CDR1 LNHNV and CDR2 YYDKDF (reference sequence). CDR3 length: 15 residues. The CDR3 loop reads CATSGPGQTNTEAFF. The CDR3 DNA reads TGTGCCACCAGCGGACCGGGACAGACAAACACTGAAGCTTTCTTT.

Here the CDR3 DNA reads TGTGCCAGCAGCCAAGAAGGGGTTTACACTGAAGCTTTCTTT. Its translation is CASSQEGVYTEAFF. The rearrangement links TRBV3-1 to TRBJ1-1, with D possibly matching TRBD1 (5 bases). Germline V gene data show CDR1 as LGHDT and CDR2 as YNNKEL (reference sequence). The CDR3 runs to 14 residues. Deletions cut 0 bases from V and 3 bases from J, with 8 bases between.

The J gene is TRBJ2-7, the V gene TRBV6-5; D gene ambiguous. Per germline, CDR1 MNHEY and CDR2 SVGAGI. Trimming left V 2 bases short and J 5 bases short, with 19 bases between. The CDR3 covers 16 residues. CDR3 coding DNA: TGTGCCAGCAGTTACAGGCCTTCGCAGATCCTAAACGAGCAGTACTTC. Its translation: CASSYRPSQILNEQYF.

The chain combines TRBV3-1 with TRBJ2-2, with 11 bases lining up with TRBD2. The CDR3 totals 16 residues. Per the germline V gene, CDR1 is LGHDT and CDR2 is YNNKEL (reference sequence). After removal of 3 bases from V and 2 bases from J, the junction contained 2 bases not matched to a gene. DNA of the CDR3: TGTGCCAGCAGCCAGCTAGCGGGGGGCAACACCGGGGAGCTGTTTTTT. This translates into CASSQLAGGNTGELFF.

The CDR3 loop reads CSVEGGWDTIYF. The CDR3 coding sequence is TGCAGCGTTGAGGGGGGCTGGGACACCATATATTTT. The rearrangement joins TRBV29-1 to TRBJ1-3; perhaps TRBD1 as D (6 bases). The length of the CDR3 is 12 residues. The V gene's germline CDR1 is SQVTM and CDR2 ANQGSEA. Trimming took off 3 bases at V and 8 bases at J, with 11 bases between the two ends.

The genes are TRBV5-1 and TRBJ1-4, with 8 bases identical to TRBD1. From germline, CDR1 is SGHRS and CDR2 YFSETQ. The CDR3 covers 17 residues. J lost 5 bases, V lost 3 bases, and 12 bases had no gene match. DNA of the CDR3: TGCGCCAGCAGCTCGACGCTTAGGACAGGGAGGAATGAAAAACTGTTTTTT. Its protein product is CASSSTLRTGRNEKLFF.

This sequence joins TRBV7-3 and TRBJ1-1; D is uncertain. The CDR3 totals 14 residues. V gave up 0 bases and J gave up 1 base, with 6 bases separating them. CDR1 and CDR2 from the germline V gene are SGHTA and FQGTGA. The CDR3 DNA reads TGTGCCAGCAGCTTAACGGGCCCGAACACTGAAGCTTTCTTT. Amino acid sequence: CASSLTGPNTEAFF.

This clonotype was found a few times. The chain combines TRBV6-5 with TRBJ2-7; weak D call: TRBD2 (6 bases). The CDR3 contains 13 residues. Trimming shortened V by 5 bases and J by 6 bases, and 14 bases separated the two germline ends. Germline V gene data show CDR1 as MNHEY and CDR2 as SVGAGI. This CDR3 reads CASSTGEPGEQYV. The CDR3 DNA reads as TGTGCCAGCAGTACGGGAGAGCCGGGCGAGCAGTACGTC.

The genes are TRBV25-1 and TRBJ2-7; 10 bases line up with TRBD1. With 4 bases clipped from V and 5 bases from J, the junction kept 8 bases outside the gene matches. Germline loops: CDR1 MGHDK, CDR2 SYGVNS. CDR3 length equals 15 residues. This chain's CDR3 is CASSGHRDRGHEQYF. CDR3 bases: TGTGCCAGCAGTGGCCACCGGGACAGGGGTCACGAGCAGTACTTC.